What follows are 5 T cell receptor beta chains derived from one specimen sequenced in a study of glioma-infiltrating T cells. The iRepertoire nested amplicon-rescue multiplex PCR amplified TCR alpha and beta CDR3s from RNA. Each CDR3 protein is one row after TCRdb ran MiXCR on the multiplex PCR reads. The data show roughly 350,000 distinct CDR3 sequences, 41% seen once. The specimen was glioma tissue, nonneoplastic brain tissue, or PBMCs (not recorded which). These receptors all come from a human donor with low-grade glioma or glioblastoma, undergoing nonglioma brain surgery, or in good health (not recorded which).

A remark on this clonotype: Since a much larger clone is just one base distant, this may be a read error. The CDR3 DNA follows: TGTGCCAGCAGTGAAGCCCCCGGGACAGGGGGGACAGATACGCAGTATTTT. Its translation is CASSEAPGTGGTDTQYF. J is TRBJ2-3 and V is TRBV6-1; 11 bases line up with TRBD1. Losses at the gene ends were 0 bases for V and 3 bases for J; bases not matched to a gene: 5. CDR3 size: 17 residues. CDR1 and CDR2 (germline): MNHNS, SASEGT.

Ten or more counts support this clonotype. This chain links TRBV4-3 with TRBJ1-5; 7 bases agree with TRBD1. The V gene's germline CDR1 is LGHNA and CDR2 YSLEER. V shed 4 bases, J shed 4 bases, and the junction held 7 bases outside the gene matches. The CDR3 covers 15 residues. CDR3 sequence (DNA): TGCGCCAGCAGCCGCATACAGGGGCCTAATCAGCCCCAGCATTTT. Encoded protein: CASSRIQGPNQPQHF.

Comments on this clonotype: This clone may be a read error of a much larger clone one base away. The gene calls are TRBV27 and TRBJ2-7; D perhaps matches TRBD1 (5 bases). Germline values: CDR1 MNHEY, CDR2 SMNVEV (reference sequence). This CDR3 spans 15 amino acids. V was pared by 1 base and J by 8 bases, with 18 bases between. CDR3 DNA: TGTGCCAGCAGTTTATATAGACAGCCCTCTATCAAGCAGTACTTC. Translation gives CASSLYRQPSIKQYF.

V is TRBV15 and J is TRBJ1-5; no firm D call. The CDR3 has 15 amino acids. From germline, CDR1 is LNHNV and CDR2 YYDKDF (reference sequence). V was cut by 0 bases and J by 3 bases, with 9 bases left in between. CDR3 coding DNA: TGTGCCACCAGCAGAGACAACCTGAACAATCAGCCCCAGCATTTT. Translated: CATSRDNLNNQPQHF.

Worth noting for this clonotype: Since a much larger clone is just one base distant, this may be a read error. The chain combines TRBV6-2 or TRBV6-3 with TRBJ2-1; 8 nucleotides match TRBD2. The CDR3 contains 16 residues. The germline V gene encodes CDR1 MNHEY and CDR2 SVGEGT. Trimming cost V 3 bases and J 11 bases; bases outside gene matches: 15. CDR3: CASSYKGTRGNHKQFF. The DNA for the CDR3 is TGTGCCAGCAGTTATAAGGGGACTAGAGGAAACCATAAGCAGTTCTTC.